These T cell receptor beta chains were read from a single sample in a study of radiotherapy plus CTLA-4 blockade in lung cancer. TCRdb keeps only in-frame clones here, not all; method: immunoSEQ multiplex PCR. The repertoire includes around 44,000 clones, 80% to 90% of them detected once, and around a sixth sits in the top ten. Material: peripheral blood, obtained from a patient treated with radiotherapy plus ipilimumab. The source is a human donor with non-small cell lung cancer that progressed on radiotherapy plus ipilimumab. Some clones in this sample may be carry-over from other donors' samples. CDR3s include the opening cysteine and the closing phenylalanine or tryptophan. The D gene is left open where the match is weak. Where a row states a size, it is once, few, many or the class of an expanded clone; other rows omit it.

clone_size	j_call	v_call	d_call	cdr3_aa	cdr3_nt
NA	TRBJ2-7	TRBV7-9	NA	CASSSDPSVSSYEQYF	TGTGCCAGCAGCTCCGACCCTAGCGTAAGCTCCTACGAGCAGTACTTC
NA	TRBJ2-3	TRBV11-1	TRBD2	CASARLAGATDTQYF	TGTGCCAGCGCCCGACTAGCGGGGGCAACAGATACGCAGTATTTT
NA	TRBJ1-5	TRBV30	TRBD1	CAWSDRGNQPQHF	TGTGCCTGGAGCGACAGGGGCAATCAGCCCCAGCATTTT
once	TRBJ2-3	TRBV9	NA	CASSFRTVGSTDTQYF	TGTGCCAGCAGCTTCCGGACTGTCGGTTCCACAGATACGCAGTATTTT
NA	TRBJ2-3	TRBV5-1	TRBD2	CASSSALAGSTDTQYF	TGCGCCAGCAGCTCGGCACTAGCGGGGAGCACAGATACGCAGTATTTT
NA	TRBJ1-1	TRBV5-6	NA	CAAERRGGTEAFF	TGTGCAGCAGAGCGCCGTGGAGGCACTGAAGCTTTCTTT
NA	TRBJ1-4	TRBV4-1	TRBD1	CASSQDWEPGTGVSEKLFF	TGCGCCAGCAGCCAAGATTGGGAACCCGGGACAGGGGTCAGCGAAAAACTGTTTTTT
NA	TRBJ1-1	TRBV6-1	NA	CASSEAGGTTEAFF	TGTGCCAGCAGTGAAGCTGGGGGGACCACTGAAGCTTTCTTT
NA	TRBJ1-5	TRBV7-8	NA	CASSVTGSNQPQHF	TGTGCCAGCAGCGTGACAGGTAGCAATCAGCCCCAGCATTTT
NA	TRBJ2-2	TRBV10-2	TRBD2	CASSDLAGVDTGELFF	TGCGCCAGCAGTGACCTAGCGGGGGTGGATACCGGGGAGCTGTTTTTT
NA	TRBJ1-2	TRBV5-4	NA	CASSQEGGYTNYGYTF	TGCGCCAGCAGCCAAGAAGGGGGATATACTAACTATGGCTACACCTTC
NA	TRBJ1-1	TRBV5-1	NA	CASSLDRAGMNTEAFF	TGCGCCAGCAGCTTGGATCGGGCAGGGATGAACACTGAAGCTTTCTTT
NA	TRBJ2-7	TRBV29-1	TRBD2	CSVDGGSIDEQYF	TGCAGCGTCGATGGCGGGAGTATCGACGAGCAGTACTTC
NA	TRBJ1-1	TRBV11-2	NA	CASSLVWGDTMNTEAFF	TGTGCCAGCAGCTTAGTGTGGGGGGATACTATGAACACTGAAGCTTTCTTT
NA	TRBJ2-5	TRBV5-4	TRBD2	CASSWRTSAENQETQYF	TGTGCCAGCAGCTGGAGGACTAGCGCGGAGAACCAAGAGACCCAGTACTTC